These T cell receptor beta chains were read from a single sample in a study of blood T cell repertoires in COVID-19. Sequencing was performed with immunoSEQ multiplex PCR; in TCRdb, only in-frame clones are kept and a portion is missing. The table lists 80,000 to 100,000 clones, 80% of them singletons. Input material: peripheral blood. The receptors stem from a woman of 80 years or more with active or convalescent COVID-19. Both conserved end residues are part of each CDR3. Fields, in order: V gene, D gene, clone size, CDR3 protein. The D gene is left open where the match is weak. Not every row has a clone size; where given, it reads once, few, many or a size class.

TRBV30	.	.	CAWRKDSPNYGYTF
TRBV5-6	TRBD1	.	CASSQTTGEAQHF
TRBV4-3	TRBD2	.	CASSQEGLAGVNEQFF
TRBV29-1	.	few	CSVQVGWGNTEAFF
TRBV6-2/TRBV6-3	TRBD2	.	CASSRHRDYPSSYNEQFF
TRBV29-1	.	.	CSAHYGGRAFF
TRBV28	.	.	CASRGGPWDTQYF
TRBV7-9	.	.	CASSRTGQGTDTQYF
TRBV20-1	.	.	CSAIGPGGYTF
TRBV5-1	.	.	CASSASGGFSGNTIYF
TRBV5-1	TRBD1	.	CASSLMAGGKVGGANVLTF
TRBV5-1	TRBD1	.	CASSLGTGTNNQPQHF
TRBV11-1	.	few	CASSLAATDTQYF
TRBV11-3	.	.	CASSLGGHGNSPLHF
TRBV4-1	.	.	CASRQEGGIEKLFF
TRBV7-8	.	.	CASSLGRNTEAFF
TRBV21-1	.	.	CARKQSYEQYF
TRBV6-5	TRBD1	.	CASRQDRALEKEEYF
TRBV6-5	TRBD1	.	CASSDSGTGGAEQYF
TRBV21-1	.	.	CASRCPTGTGTGEQYF
TRBV28	TRBD1	.	CASSPQGQGPWSNQPQHF
TRBV9	.	.	CASSVETGESSYNEQFF
TRBV6-2/TRBV6-3	.	.	CASSDNQGIGQPQHF
TRBV7-2	.	few	CASSLEAGSGEYF
TRBV28	TRBD2	.	CASSLGLAVQARGTGELFF